Given below is one T cell receptor beta chain in context. This clone appeared once. Its antigen target is currently unknown. No clone much larger than this one lies a single base away; base qualities are absent. The germline V gene encodes CDR1 SNHLY and CDR2 FYNNEI. The cysteine opens and the phenylalanine closes a CDR3 of 13 amino acids. Left in the record is the CDR3 DNA by itself, 39 bases read in frame from the first base. At the junction V is shortened by 6 bases and J by 2 bases; bases outside the gene matches: 3. TCRB CDR3 regions were amplified from around 2.1 ug genomic DNA, or all available DNA if less, using the immunoSEQ assay. Multiplex PCR used 60 forward primers for TCR V beta segments and 13 reverse primers for J beta segments. To estimate the number of reads per starting template, synthetic control templates were added to each sample at limiting dilution. Sequencing produced 87 bp reads on the Illumina HiSeq System. The authors processed their data as follows. PCR and sequencing errors were removed by merging closely related sequences with a nearest neighbor algorithm. TCR overlap was measured as the percentage of unique tumor TCR beta sequences also present in the same patient's peripheral blood. Sourced from immuneACCESS, this table was stored by TCRdb with only in-frame sequences that have V and J called. A share of the clones is absent; for the studies checked, an unresolved V gene accounts for under half, and the remainder has no known explanation. V, J and clone size are taken as reported in that table, and D and trimming were inferred from the DNA itself. The sample profile shows approximately 50,000 clones; 70% to 90% of them were found once. In total, the top ten clones hold just under 9% of the sample.

This sample's time point label indicates: after dendritic cell vaccination, including at tumor progression/relapse. To be selected, patients needed enough residual fresh-frozen tumor tissue and more than two years of available survival data. None of the glioblastoma patients carried an isocitrate dehydrogenase mutation, although molecular status otherwise varied. PBMC collection took place before vaccination, two weeks after the third vaccination, and at tumor progression if progression occurred. The Qiagen DNeasy Blood extraction Kit was used to extract genomic DNA. This sample stems from a study of glioma-infiltrating T cells after dendritic cell vaccination listed by TCRdb under 2016. Study-level background: A cohort of 15 glioblastoma patients from Phase I and II dendritic cell vaccination trials was included, of whom 9 were newly diagnosed and 6 had recurrent disease. In glioblastoma patients vaccinated with dendritic cells, deep sequencing of TCR beta CDR3 regions served to measure the amount of tumor-infiltrating lymphocytes and to compare repertoires between tumor and blood. Survival after dendritic cell vaccination was correlated with TCR sequencing metrics, including TIL content and tumor-blood repertoire overlap. The vaccine consisted of monocyte-derived dendritic cells cultured roughly 7 days with IL-4 and GM-CSF, then pulsed overnight with autologous tumor lysate. Each patient got three intradermal injections of the dendritic cell vaccine, spaced at biweekly intervals, in the arm below the axilla. Between the early 2000s and the early 2010s, patients were given autologous tumor lysate-pulsed dendritic cell vaccination. General study outcomes and caveats: The three-group TCR overlap response model was characterized as speculative, and prospective validation of the model was stated to be required. The cohort was small and heterogeneous, with few patients having full blood and tumor sets and even fewer initial-recurrent tumor pairs. TCR clonality showed no direct relationship with survival, which suggests that a diverse polyclonal response may be important. Longer time to progression and overall survival after dendritic cell vaccination were predicted by higher estimated pretreatment TIL content.

In this chain, TRBV2 is recombined with TRBJ1-2, with 7 bases in between that match TRBD1. Sample: blood, taken after dendritic cell vaccination. This sequence originates from a human donor with glioblastoma. The DNA is TGTGCCAGCAGCGGGGACAGAAACTATGGCTACACCTTC. Its protein is CASSGDRNYGYTF. The full variable domain, completed from the reference TRBV2 and TRBJ1-2 proteins outside the CDR3, reads EPEVTQTPSHQVTQMGQEVILRCVPISNHLYFYWYRQILGQKVEFLVSFYNNEISEKSEIFDDQFSVERPDGSNFTLKIRSTKLEDSAMYFCASSGDRNYGYTFGSGTRLTVV.